Listed here are 5 T cell receptor beta chains from one sample, sequenced in a study of cytomegalovirus exposure and HLA in healthy donors. The PCR was carried out with 60 Vbeta primers and 13 Jbeta primers. Assay: immunoSEQ multiplex PCR; the TCRdb copy retains only in-frame clones and omits some. The sample data list 93,000 or so clones. The sample consisted of PBMCs. Receptor source: a man between 35 and 55 years old in good health and CMV-seronegative.

The chain carries TRBV27 and TRBJ1-5, with TRBD1 matching 7 bases. The CDR3 contains 15 residues. The V gene's germline CDR1 is MNHEY and CDR2 SMNVEV (reference sequence). V shed 6 bases and J 5 bases; nucleotides not matched to a gene: 10. The CDR3, as DNA: TGTGCCAGCAGAAAAACGGGACAGACCGATCAGCCCCAGCATTTT. This translates into CASRKTGQTDQPQHF.

This chain uses TRBV20-1 with TRBJ1-2; 7 nucleotides line up with TRBD1. CDR1 is DFQATT, CDR2 SNEGSKA, per germline (reference sequence). Losses at the gene ends were 7 bases for V and 8 bases for J; bases not matched to a gene: 7. The CDR3 covers 11 residues. DNA of the CDR3: TGCAGTGGACAGGGAAGAAGCGGCTACACCTTC. Encoded protein: CSGQGRSGYTF.

The chain links TRBV14 to TRBJ2-1; TRBD2 matches at 13 bases. Per germline, CDR1 SGHDN and CDR2 FVKESK. Trimming cost V 2 bases and J 0 bases; bases outside gene matches: 10. The CDR3 is made up of 20 amino acids. The CDR3 reads CASSQTTSGRIPSSYNEQFF. In nucleotides, the CDR3 is TGTGCCAGCAGCCAAACGACTAGCGGGAGGATACCGAGCTCCTACAATGAGCAGTTCTTC. Full variable domain (remainder filled in from reference TRBV14 and TRBJ2-1): EAGVTQFPSHSVIEKGQTVTLRCDPISGHDNLYWYRRVMGKEIKFLLHFVKESKQDESGMPNNRFLAERTGGTYSTLKVQPAELEDSGVYFCASSQTTSGRIPSSYNEQFFGPGTRLTVL.

This chain links TRBV18 with TRBJ2-7, with 10 positions matching TRBD1. Trimming took 5 bases from V and 2 from J; bases not matched to a gene: 3. This CDR3 region has 14 residues. Germline V gene sequence: CDR1 KGHSH, CDR2 LQKENI. The chain's CDR3 is CASSSGQGTYEQYF. CDR3 DNA sequence: TGTGCCAGCTCATCGGGACAGGGGACCTACGAGCAGTACTTC.

The genes are TRBV19 and TRBJ2-7; D perhaps matches TRBD1 (6 bases). The germline gives CDR1 LNHDA, CDR2 SQIVND (reference sequence). CDR3 length: 14 residues. Trimming removed 4 bases at V and 3 bases at J, with 13 bases between. The CDR3: CASSTNGGHYEQYF. The CDR3 DNA sequence: TGTGCCAGTAGTACCAATGGGGGACACTACGAGCAGTACTTC.